Listed below are T cell receptor beta chains from one sample, sequenced in a study of beta chain features in type 1 diabetes. Sequenced by immunoSEQ multiplex PCR; TCRdb stores in-frame clones only, minus some. The sample holds about 250,000 clones; around 14% are singletons and the top ten take approximately 0.024%. Source material: naive CD4+ T cells from blood. The source is a woman aged 35 to 49 in good health. CDR3s include the opening cysteine and the closing phenylalanine or tryptophan. A D gene is named only where the DNA matches it firmly. Part of the rows lack a size; the others show once, few, many or a class for expanded clones.

j_call | v_call | d_call | clone_size | cdr3_nt | cdr3_aa
TRBJ2-7 | TRBV10-3 | NA | few | TGTGCCATGTCGGCGGGGGCCTTCTACGAGCAGTACTTC | CAMSAGAFYEQYF
TRBJ1-2 | TRBV5-1 | TRBD1 | few | TGCGCCAGCAGCCGTACCGACAGGGGTACCTATGGCTACACCTTC | CASSRTDRGTYGYTF
TRBJ1-2 | TRBV6-5 | NA | few | TGTGCCAGCAAAGAAGACAGCAACTATGGCTACACCTTC | CASKEDSNYGYTF
TRBJ1-2 | TRBV6-5 | TRBD1 | NA | TGTGCCAGCAGTCCCCGAGGGACAGGGATTTATGGCTACACCTTC | CASSPRGTGIYGYTF
TRBJ1-1 | TRBV4-3 | TRBD1 | NA | TGCGCCAGCAGCCAACGGGGACAGGGCTCTGAAGCTTTCTTT | CASSQRGQGSEAFF
TRBJ1-2 | TRBV9 | TRBD1 | NA | TGTGCCAGCAGCGCGATTGCGGGACAGGGGAGGTATGGCTACACCTTC | CASSAIAGQGRYGYTF
TRBJ1-1 | TRBV9 | NA | few | TGTGCCAGCAGCGTAGTGATGACACCTAACACTGAAGCTTTCTTT | CASSVVMTPNTEAFF
TRBJ2-1 | TRBV4-3 | TRBD2 | NA | TGCGCCAGCAGCCGCAGTAGCGGGGGGTTACAATATGAGCAGTTCTTC | CASSRSSGGLQYEQFF
TRBJ2-7 | TRBV29-1 | NA | NA | TGCAGCGTCAGTCGGGGGATTTACGAGCAGTACTTC | CSVSRGIYEQYF
TRBJ1-1 | TRBV4-2 | NA | NA | TGTGCCAGCAGCCAAGAAGGAGGCAGGCTTGACACTGAAGCTTTCTTT | CASSQEGGRLDTEAFF
TRBJ1-3 | TRBV19 | NA | few | TGTGGGACTGAAACCTCTGGAAACACCATATATTTT | CGTETSGNTIYF
TRBJ2-7 | TRBV18 | NA | few | TGTGCCAGCTCAACCCTGTTTCGGCAGGCTAGCACCTACGAGCAGTACTTC | CASSTLFRQASTYEQYF
TRBJ2-3 | TRBV27 | NA | few | TGTGCCAGCAGTTCTATTTTCCGCACAGATACGCAGTATTTT | CASSSIFRTDTQYF
TRBJ2-5 | TRBV2 | TRBD1 | NA | TGTGCCAGCTCTCTGACAGGGGCGGCGGAGACCCAGTACTTC | CASSLTGAAETQYF
TRBJ1-1 | TRBV7-2 | NA | few | TGTGCCAGCAGCTTGAACCGGGACACGAACACTGAAGCTTTCTTT | CASSLNRDTNTEAFF
TRBJ2-7 | TRBV10-3 | NA | many | TGTGCCATCACCCCGGGACTCAGCTCCTACGAGCAGTACTTC | CAITPGLSSYEQYF
TRBJ1-1 | TRBV2 | NA | few | TGTGCCAGCAGTACGCACCAGGGAGGGGGTGAAGCTTTCTTT | CASSTHQGGGEAFF